This T cell receptor (beta chain) derives from a study of T cell responses to AZD1222 COVID-19 vaccine. Findings and caveats of the study: Donors were largely white British and mainly female; clonal diversity was possibly underestimated. Repertoires were obtained only post-peak T cell response.

Points on this clone: The antigen is unknown.

Sequenced by immunoSEQ multiplex PCR; TCRdb stores in-frame clones only, minus some. The sample has about 99,000 clones; more than 85% are singletons. This CDR3 is 13 amino acids long. The V gene's germline CDR1 is KGHDR and CDR2 SFDVKD. The trim removed 5 bases at V and 11 bases at J, leaving 7 bases unmatched. The source material was peripheral blood, sampled on day 0 of AZD1222 vaccination. This sequence was found in an adult in good health. This chain links TRBV24-1 with TRBJ1-2, with 10 bases fitting TRBD1. The CDR3 DNA follows: TGTGCCACCAGTGGGAACACGGGACAGGGGTACACCTTC. Amino acid sequence: CATSGNTGQGYTF.